This TCR beta chain comes out of a study of blood T cells in healthy people across ages. This CDR3 has 15 residues. Germline V gene sequence: CDR1 SGHTA, CDR2 FQGTGA. J was trimmed by 2 bases and V by 5 bases; bases with no gene match: 4. A sample-barcoded 5' primer and a J-beta primer mix were used in a second PCR of roughly 6 to 11 cycles. Carrying 12 random nucleotides, a template-switch adaptor labeled each individual cDNA molecule. Using its own MiXCR run on the 5' RACE reads, TCRdb lists one record per CDR3 protein. Of fewer than 900,000 distinct CDR3 sequences listed, approximately 39% are singletons. Per sample, at least 5 micrograms of total RNA were extracted.

Sequenced material: blood. The chain links TRBV7-3 to TRBJ2-5, with 11 bases aligning to TRBD1. The sequence derives from a woman aged 55-69 years in good health. The CDR3 protein is CASSKGQGAQETQYF. CDR3 bases: TGTGCCAGCAGCAAAGGACAGGGGGCTCAAGAGACCCAGTACTTC.